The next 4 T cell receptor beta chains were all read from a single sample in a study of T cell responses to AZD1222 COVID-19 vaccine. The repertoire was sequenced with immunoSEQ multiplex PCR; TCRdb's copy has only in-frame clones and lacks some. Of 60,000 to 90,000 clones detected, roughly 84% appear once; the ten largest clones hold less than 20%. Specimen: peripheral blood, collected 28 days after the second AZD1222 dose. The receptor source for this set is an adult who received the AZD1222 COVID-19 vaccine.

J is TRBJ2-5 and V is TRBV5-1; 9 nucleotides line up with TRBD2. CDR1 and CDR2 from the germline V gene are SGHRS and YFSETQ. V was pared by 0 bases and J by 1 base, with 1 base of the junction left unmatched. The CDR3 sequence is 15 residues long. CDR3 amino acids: CASSLERGAQETQYF. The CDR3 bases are TGCGCCAGCAGCTTGGAGCGGGGGGCCCAAGAGACCCAGTACTTC.

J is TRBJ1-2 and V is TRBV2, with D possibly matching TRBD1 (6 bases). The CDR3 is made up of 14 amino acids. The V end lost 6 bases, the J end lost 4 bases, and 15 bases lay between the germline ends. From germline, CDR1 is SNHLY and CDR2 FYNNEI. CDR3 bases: TGTGCCAGCAGGTCAACAGGGACTGGCTATGGCTACACCTTC. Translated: CASRSTGTGYGYTF.

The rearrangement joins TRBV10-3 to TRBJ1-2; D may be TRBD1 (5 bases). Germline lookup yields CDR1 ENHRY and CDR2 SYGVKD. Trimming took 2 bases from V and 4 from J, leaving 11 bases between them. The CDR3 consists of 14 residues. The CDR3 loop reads CAISEVGTAYGYTF. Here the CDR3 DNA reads TGTGCCATCAGTGAGGTAGGGACGGCCTATGGCTACACCTTC.

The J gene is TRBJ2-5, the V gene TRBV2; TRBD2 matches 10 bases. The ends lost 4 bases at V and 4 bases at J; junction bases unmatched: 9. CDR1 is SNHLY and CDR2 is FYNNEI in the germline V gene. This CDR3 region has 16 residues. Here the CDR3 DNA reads TGTGCCAGCAGTGGCAATGGGCTAGCGGGGGTAGAGACCCAGTACTTC. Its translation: CASSGNGLAGVETQYF.